Following are 21 T cell receptor beta chains from one sample sequenced in a study of cytomegalovirus exposure and HLA in healthy donors. Researchers ran the PCR with 60 Vbeta and 13 Jbeta primers. Sequenced by immunoSEQ multiplex PCR; TCRdb stores in-frame clones only, minus some. The sample includes 100,000 to 150,000 clones, approximately 84% of them seen just once. The source material was PBMCs. These receptors were obtained from a young woman in good health and CMV-seronegative.

This clone was seen just once. The chain is built from TRBV5-4 and TRBJ1-1; unclear D gene. Germline assignment: CDR1 SGHNT and CDR2 YYREEE (reference sequence). The CDR3 loop spans 12 amino acids. V lost 2 bases and J lost 10, with 12 bases in between. CDR3 sequence: CASSFSGNGAFF. CDR3 bases: TGTGCCAGCAGCTTCTCGGGGAACGGAGCTTTCTTT.

This clone was counted a single time. The chain joins TRBV7-9 to TRBJ2-7; D is perhaps TRBD2 (6 bases). The CDR3 is 13 amino acids. The germline V and J ends were trimmed by 6 bases and 3 bases, with 12 bases remaining between them. Germline lookup yields CDR1 SEHNR and CDR2 FQNEAQ (reference sequence). This chain's CDR3 is CASRSGVGYEQYF. The CDR3, as DNA: TGTGCCAGCAGGTCGGGAGTCGGCTACGAGCAGTACTTC.

The gene calls are TRBV25-1 and TRBJ2-2; tentative D call: TRBD2 (6 bases). Per germline, CDR1 MGHDK and CDR2 SYGVNS. V shed 2 bases and J shed 3 bases, with 13 bases lying between them. The CDR3 sequence is 16 residues long. DNA of the CDR3: TGTGCCAGCAGTGAAAGTGGGGGGATCCACACCGGGGAGCTGTTTTTT. This encodes CASSESGGIHTGELFF.

The chain carries TRBV5-8 and TRBJ1-2, with a tentative D call TRBD1 (6 bases). This CDR3 contains 15 residues. Germline assignment: CDR1 SGHTS and CDR2 YDEGEE. With 0 bases removed from V and 5 bases from J, the gap between germline ends came to 14 bases. CDR3 coding DNA: TGTGCCAGCAGCTTGGGCGCAGGGGCTGAGTATGGCTACACCTTC. Translation gives CASSLGAGAEYGYTF.

This chain joins TRBV27 and TRBJ2-7; the match to TRBD2 covers 10 bases. The CDR3 extends over 13 amino acids. The V gene's germline CDR1 is MNHEY and CDR2 SMNVEV (reference sequence). Trimming took 6 bases from V and 1 from J; bases not matched to a gene: 0. Here the CDR3 reads CASRLAGSYEQYF. CDR3 bases: TGTGCCAGCAGACTAGCGGGGTCCTACGAGCAGTACTTC.

For the CDR3, the DNA is TGTGCCAGCAGCCCATCCGGGGTCGGCGGGTACACCGGGGAGCTGTTTTTT. Translated, it gives CASSPSGVGGYTGELFF. This chain connects TRBV27 to TRBJ2-2; D may be TRBD2 (5 bases). The CDR3 loop spans 17 amino acids. Trimming pared 6 bases from V and 3 bases from J, leaving 20 bases between. Germline CDR1 and CDR2: MNHEY and SMNVEV (reference sequence).

The chain employs TRBV5-1 and TRBJ2-2; 10 bases map to TRBD2. The V and J ends lost 4 bases and 5 bases, in that order; junction bases with no gene match: 14. Germline CDR1 and CDR2: SGHRS and YFSETQ. This CDR3 is built from 18 residues. Written as DNA, the CDR3 is TGCGCCAGCAGCCCGGGAGCGACTAGCGGGCGAAGGACCGGGGAGCTGTTTTTT. Protein product: CASSPGATSGRRTGELFF.

The chain uses TRBV30 and TRBJ2-1; 7 nucleotides align to TRBD2. The CDR3 is made up of 14 amino acids. Per the germline V gene, CDR1 is GTSNPN and CDR2 is SVGIG (reference sequence). Trimming cost V 5 bases and J 3 bases; bases outside gene matches: 7. The CDR3 DNA reads as TGTGCCTGGGGGAGGGACTATCTCTACAATGAGCAGTTCTTC. This translates into CAWGRDYLYNEQFF.

J is TRBJ2-2 and V is TRBV10-2; 13 bases are shared with TRBD2. J lost 2 bases, V lost 4 bases, and 1 base had no gene match. Germline V gene sequence: CDR1 WSHSY, CDR2 SAAADI. CDR3 size: 16 residues. The CDR3 region has the DNA TGCGCCAGCAGTGTGGGACTAGCGGGAAACACCGGGGAGCTGTTTTTT. This encodes CASSVGLAGNTGELFF.

The rearrangement joins TRBV30 to TRBJ1-5; the match to TRBD1 covers 8 bases. After removal of 4 bases from V and 7 bases from J, the junction contained 9 bases not matched to a gene. Germline CDR1 and CDR2: GTSNPN and SVGIG (reference sequence). The CDR3 covers 14 residues. CDR3 in DNA: TGTGCCTGGACAAAAACAGGGGGGGACCAGCCCCAGCATTTT. This codes for CAWTKTGGDQPQHF.

This clone has just a few counts. The V gene is TRBV5-4, the J gene TRBJ1-1; D gene unclear. CDR1 is SGHNT, CDR2 YYREEE, per germline (reference sequence). With 0 bases removed from V and 3 bases from J, the gap between germline ends came to 9 bases. The CDR3 consists of 14 residues. CDR3 sequence: CASSLVLRDTEAFF. CDR3 coding DNA: TGTGCCAGCAGCTTGGTGTTGCGGGACACTGAAGCTTTCTTT. Combining the CDR3 with reference TRBV5-4 and TRBJ1-1 gives the whole variable domain ETGVTQSPTHLIKTRGQQVTLRCSSQSGHNTVSWYQQALGQGPQFIFQYYREEENGRGNFPPRFSGLQFPNYSSELNVNALELDDSALYLCASSLVLRDTEAFFGQGTRLTVV.

The chain uses TRBV2 and TRBJ1-2; D ambiguous. V shed 7 bases and J shed 4 bases, with 19 bases lying between them. CDR1 is SNHLY and CDR2 is FYNNEI in the germline V gene. The CDR3 runs to 15 residues. The CDR3 protein is CASIPGRIEGYGYTF. The CDR3 DNA is TGTGCCAGCATTCCAGGACGCATAGAGGGCTATGGCTACACCTTC.

The chain has TRBV30 and TRBJ1-3; a weak D match, TRBD1 (5 bases). Germline CDR1 and CDR2: GTSNPN and SVGIG (reference sequence). Trimming took off 1 base at V and 2 bases at J, with 6 bases between the two ends. The CDR3 totals 13 residues. CDR3 nucleotide sequence: TGTGCCTGGAGTGCAGGGCCTGGAAACACCATATATTTT. Encoded protein: CAWSAGPGNTIYF.

As DNA, the CDR3 is TGTGCCAGCAGTGTAGGGACACTTACTAGGAACACTGAAGCTTTCTTT. It specifies CASSVGTLTRNTEAFF. This rearrangement joins TRBV6-1 to TRBJ1-1; tentative D call: TRBD1 (6 bases). This CDR3 is built from 16 residues. Trimming took 4 bases from V and 1 from J, leaving 16 bases between them. Looked up from germline, CDR1 is MNHNS and CDR2 is SASEGT.

This clone was observed a handful of times. CDR3 DNA: TGCGCCAGCAGCAAGGAGGACAGGGTGGAGGAGACCCAGTACTTC. It yields the protein CASSKEDRVEETQYF. The chain has TRBV5-1 and TRBJ2-5; 8 bases align to TRBD1. CDR1 is SGHRS, CDR2 YFSETQ, per germline. The ends lost 4 bases at V and 5 bases at J; junction bases unmatched: 10. The CDR3 covers 15 residues.

On this clone: The junction shows a germline mismatch at one end, possibly a read error. V and J are TRBV7-9 and TRBJ1-2; tentative D call: TRBD1 (6 bases). The CDR3 runs 13 residues. The germline V gene encodes CDR1 SEHNR and CDR2 FQNEAQ (reference sequence). The CDR3 DNA sequence: TGTGCCAGCAGTTTAGGACAGCACTATGGCTACACCTTC. As protein: CASSLGQHYGYTF.

This clone was detected a few times. The same CDR3 also results from other DNA sequences found in this sample. The chain couples TRBV5-1 to TRBJ2-5; 8 nucleotides match TRBD2. V trimming: 4 bases; J trimming: 2 bases; junction bases outside the gene matches: 4. Looked up from germline, CDR1 is SGHRS and CDR2 is YFSETQ. The CDR3 runs 14 residues. Here the CDR3 DNA reads TGCGCCAGCAGCACAGGGACTAGTCAAGAGACCCAGTACTTC. Protein product: CASSTGTSQETQYF.

The J gene is TRBJ1-4, the V gene TRBV5-1, with 11 bases identical to TRBD1. V was clipped by 6 bases and J by 8 bases; unmatched bases: 12. Germline CDR1 and CDR2: SGHRS and YFSETQ. The CDR3 covers 16 residues. CDR3 sequence (DNA): TGCGCCAGCACCCCATACTCCGGGACAGGGGGAGAAAAACTGTTTTTT. This gives the protein CASTPYSGTGGEKLFF.

The chain couples TRBV30 to TRBJ2-4; D is undetermined. The germline gives CDR1 GTSNPN, CDR2 SVGIG (reference sequence). V shed 0 bases and J shed 9 bases, with 12 bases lying between them. This CDR3 is built from 13 residues. CDR3 in amino acids: CAWSVGAIGIQYF. The DNA of the CDR3 is TGTGCCTGGAGTGTCGGAGCGATCGGCATTCAGTACTTC. Drawing the rest from reference TRBV30 and TRBJ2-4, the complete variable domain is SQTIHQWPATLVQPVGSPLSLECTVEGTSNPNLYWYRQAAGRGLQLLFYSVGIGQISSEVPQNLSASRPQDRQFILSSKKLLLSDSGFYLCAWSVGAIGIQYFGAGTRLSVL.

The V gene is TRBV18, the J gene TRBJ2-1, with D perhaps TRBD2 (6 bases). V was cut by 4 bases and J by 2 bases, with 21 bases left in between. Germline assignment: CDR1 KGHSH and CDR2 LQKENI. The CDR3 sequence is 18 residues long. The DNA for the CDR3 is TGTGCCAGCTCACTCGGGGACTCCGAGTTGGAGGCCTACAATGAGCAGTTCTTC. Protein product: CASSLGDSELEAYNEQFF.

This chain uses TRBV7-9 with TRBJ2-2; 12 nucleotides agree with TRBD2. The CDR3 has 18 residues. CDR1 and CDR2 (germline): SEHNR, FQNEAQ (reference sequence). The V gene end was trimmed by 5 bases and the J gene end by 3 bases; junction bases not matched to a gene: 10. In DNA form, the CDR3 reads TGTGCCAGCAGCACTCCGACTAGCGGGAGAGGGTACACCGGGGAGCTGTTTTTT. Translation gives CASSTPTSGRGYTGELFF.